The 20 T cell receptor beta chains given below trace back to one sample, sequenced in a study of CD8+ T cells in alopecia areata (dated by TCRdb to 2017 to 2018). The library was built by means of the immunoSEQ multiplex PCR assay. To provide template for TCR sequencing, every sample had RNA extracted and reverse transcribed into cDNA. Here the immuneACCESS table is served through TCRdb, limited to in-frame sequences with V and J called. Missing clones are a known gap in these copies; in checked studies unresolved V genes cover under half, and the rest lacks a known reason. The sample data list 80,000 or so clones, and around 66% of these were observed just once. The ten biggest clones cover roughly a quarter of the sample. Sample time point, as interpreted from the label and publication: 20 to 30 weeks on oral tofacitinib. The treatment or condition label on this specimen signifies: oral pan-JAK inhibitor, 5-10 mg twice daily.

This specimen was CD8+ T cells sorted from blood, taken at week 24, from a patient treated with tofacitinib. The source of these receptors is a human donor with alopecia areata.

V usage is TRBV29-1 and J usage is TRBJ1-1, with 7 bases that match TRBD1. Germline CDR1 reads SQVTM; CDR2 reads ANQGSEA. V lost 2 bases, J lost 2 bases, and 5 bases stayed unmatched. The CDR3 has 14 amino acids. The CDR3 coding sequence is TGCAGCGTTGAACGGGACAGTTACAACACTGAAGCTTTCTTT. Its translation is CSVERDSYNTEAFF.

There are a few counts of this clone. The V and J genes are TRBV9 and TRBJ2-2; D unclear. Germline values: CDR1 SGDLS, CDR2 YYNGEE. This CDR3 contains 15 residues. V lost 3 bases and J lost 7, with 16 bases in between. The chain's CDR3 is CASSADGRPGGELFF. The DNA for the CDR3 is TGTGCCAGCAGCGCCGACGGACGGCCGGGCGGGGAGCTGTTTTTT.

This clone was recorded once. The chain is built from TRBV4-3 and TRBJ1-1; 10 bases agree with TRBD1. The CDR3 runs to 15 residues. V shed 4 bases and J 4 bases; nucleotides not matched to a gene: 6. Per the germline V gene, CDR1 is LGHNA and CDR2 is YSLEER. The CDR3 is CASSLWTGGGTEAFF. CDR3 DNA sequence: TGCGCCAGCAGCCTATGGACAGGGGGGGGCACTGAAGCTTTCTTT.

The rearrangement links TRBV4-1 to TRBJ1-6, with 8 positions matching TRBD1. The CDR3 is made up of 18 amino acids. The V and J ends lost 6 bases and 7 bases, in that order; junction bases with no gene match: 17. Germline V CDR1 and CDR2: MGHRA, YSYEKL. CDR3 DNA: TGCGCCAGCAGGCCAGGGCTAGGGGCGACAGGGGTGAATTCACCCCTCCACTTT. Protein product: CASRPGLGATGVNSPLHF.

This clone turned up a few times. The rearrangement uses TRBV28 and TRBJ2-4, with D maybe TRBD1 (6 bases). Germline V CDR1 and CDR2: MDHEN, SYDVKM. This CDR3 is 17 amino acids long. V was pared by 5 bases and J by 0 bases, with 17 bases between. In nucleotides, the CDR3 is TGTGCCAGCAGTCCATCATGGACAGAACTAGCCAAAAACATTCAGTACTTC. Its protein is CASSPSWTELAKNIQYF.

This chain joins TRBV6-5 and TRBJ2-7; D is possibly TRBD1 or TRBD2 (5 bases each). Trimming shortened V by 6 bases and J by 7 bases, and 10 bases separated the two germline ends. CDR3 size: 11 residues. Per the germline V gene, CDR1 is MNHEY and CDR2 is SVGAGI. This CDR3 is CASRDEGEQYF. The DNA for the CDR3 is TGTGCCAGCAGAGATGAGGGGGAGCAGTACTTC.

V usage is TRBV4-1 and J usage is TRBJ2-1; 8 positions match TRBD2. Germline values: CDR1 MGHRA, CDR2 YSYEKL. The ends lost 0 bases at V and 4 bases at J; junction bases unmatched: 5. This CDR3 is 16 amino acids long. CDR3 DNA sequence: TGCGCCAGCAGCCAAGATGCGGGGGGCTCTTACAATGAGCAGTTCTTC. Its protein is CASSQDAGGSYNEQFF.

The CDR3 sequence is CASSIGAGRITMNTEAFF. CDR3 DNA: TGTGCCAGTAGTATCGGTGCTGGCAGGATAACGATGAACACTGAAGCTTTCTTT. V and J are TRBV19 and TRBJ1-1; no clear D. Germline-derived CDR1 and CDR2 are LNHDA and SQIVND (reference sequence). The CDR3 runs to 18 residues. V lost 3 bases, J lost 0 bases, and 20 bases lay in between.

J is TRBJ2-7 and V is TRBV27, with 11 positions matching TRBD2. Germline values: CDR1 MNHEY, CDR2 SMNVEV (reference sequence). The CDR3 loop spans 15 amino acids. J gave up 3 bases and V 2 bases, and 3 bases lay outside the gene matches. The DNA for the CDR3 is TGTGCCAGCAGTTTAGCTAGCGGGAGGATCTACGAGCAGTACTTC. This gives the protein CASSLASGRIYEQYF.

The J gene is TRBJ1-2, the V gene TRBV7-8; TRBD1 is a possible D gene (5 bases). The CDR3 totals 15 residues. Trimming cost V 4 bases and J 4 bases, with 16 bases left between them. The germline V gene has CDR1 SGHVS and CDR2 FQNEAQ. CDR3 sequence (DNA): TGTGCCAGCAGCTCCCCCGGGGGGGTTTTCTATGGCTACACCTTC. As protein: CASSSPGGVFYGYTF.

The CDR3 is CASSFSGSVSNEQFF. The CDR3 bases are TGTGCCAGCAGCTTTAGCGGGAGTGTTTCCAATGAGCAGTTCTTC. The chain is built from TRBV7-3 and TRBJ2-1; 9 bases are a match to TRBD2. CDR1 is SGHTA and CDR2 is FQGTGA in the germline V gene. V shed 3 bases, J shed 6 bases, and the junction held 6 bases outside the gene matches. The CDR3 runs 15 residues.

The chain carries TRBV15 and TRBJ2-3, with a weak D call TRBD2 (6 bases). The CDR3 totals 11 residues. Germline V gene data show CDR1 as LNHNV and CDR2 as YYDKDF (reference sequence). Trimming took off 6 bases at V and 5 bases at J, with 6 bases between the two ends. The CDR3 bases are TGTGCCACCAGGGGGGGAGATACGCAGTATTTT. Amino acids: CATRGGDTQYF.

This clone was observed at least ten times. V is TRBV5-1 and J is TRBJ2-7; possibly TRBD2 for D (6 bases). Trimming stripped 4 bases from V and 3 bases from J, with 17 bases between. The CDR3 is made up of 15 amino acids. Germline CDR1 SGHRS, CDR2 YFSETQ. The CDR3 coding sequence is TGCGCCAGCAGCCCGGAATTTCGGACTAACTACGAGCAGTACTTC. Translation gives CASSPEFRTNYEQYF.

The chain couples TRBV6-5 to TRBJ1-5; unclear D gene. CDR1 and CDR2 from the germline V gene are MNHEY and SVGAGI. V was pared by 3 bases and J by 0 bases, with 9 bases between. The CDR3 covers 15 residues. The DNA of the CDR3 is TGTGCCAGCAGTTATGACGGAGATAGCAATCAGCCCCAGCATTTT. Protein: CASSYDGDSNQPQHF.

The chain has TRBV27 and TRBJ2-1; unclear D gene. Germline V gives CDR1 MNHEY, CDR2 SMNVEV (reference sequence). V was shortened by 5 bases and J by 0 bases, with 11 bases between the two germline ends. There are 15 residues in the CDR3. The CDR3 DNA sequence: TGTGCCAGCAGTGATGGTGATCCCTCCTACAATGAGCAGTTCTTC. Translation: CASSDGDPSYNEQFF.

The rearrangement links TRBV4-3 to TRBJ1-2, with a possible D match to TRBD1 (6 bases). V dropped 8 bases and J dropped 4 bases, with 11 bases sitting between them. The germline V gene encodes CDR1 LGHNA and CDR2 YSLEER. The CDR3 has 12 residues. The CDR3 nucleotides read TGCGCCAGCGGAGGGGGGCTCTATGGCTACACCTTC. This gives the protein CASGGGLYGYTF.

The sample holds one count of this clone. V usage is TRBV4-1 and J usage is TRBJ2-1; D remains ambiguous. V was pared by 0 bases and J by 8 bases, with 5 bases between. The CDR3 length is 12 residues. Germline V gene sequence: CDR1 MGHRA, CDR2 YSYEKL. The CDR3 bases are TGCGCCAGCAGCCAAGATCATTATGAGCAGTTCTTC. Translating it yields CASSQDHYEQFF.

This clone turned up a few times. The chain employs TRBV29-1 and TRBJ2-7, with D unresolved. From germline, CDR1 is SQVTM and CDR2 ANQGSEA. V was cut by 1 base and J by 2 bases, with 15 bases left in between. This CDR3 has 15 residues. CDR3 sequence: CSVEGRDTDTYEQYF. CDR3 bases: TGCAGCGTTGAAGGAAGAGACACCGACACCTACGAGCAGTACTTC.

In this sample, this clone turned up a few times. This chain uses TRBV7-9 with TRBJ2-3; TRBD1 aligns across 7 bases. V trimming: 5 bases; J trimming: 2 bases; junction bases outside the gene matches: 7. The CDR3 is 15 amino acids. Germline assignment: CDR1 SEHNR and CDR2 FQNEAQ (reference sequence). The CDR3: CASSEGTAHTDTQYF. CDR3 sequence (DNA): TGTGCCAGCAGCGAAGGGACAGCACACACAGATACGCAGTATTTT.

This clone showed up just a few times. Distinct nucleotide sequences in the sample also encode this CDR3. V gene TRBV7-9 combines with J gene TRBJ1-1, with D uncertain. The CDR3 consists of 13 residues. CDR1 is SEHNR, CDR2 FQNEAQ, per germline (reference sequence). The V end lost 0 bases, the J end lost 1 base, and 3 bases lay between the germline ends. CDR3 in amino acids: CASSLAGNTEAFF. The CDR3 DNA reads as TGTGCCAGCAGCTTAGCAGGGAACACTGAAGCTTTCTTT.